This T cell receptor (beta chain) was recorded in a study of response to subunit inactivated influenza vaccine. General study findings and limits: Few new T cells, the authors suggested, are recruited by each seasonal influenza vaccination.

This CDR3 contains 17 residues. With respect to this clonotype: The antigen is unknown. A junction end diverges from the germline sequence, so it may reflect a read error.

TCRdb analysed the RT-PCR reads with MiXCR anew, one entry per CDR3 protein. The sample lists about 190,000 distinct CDR3 sequences; around an eighth were seen once. The clonotype comes from a man in his forties or fifties who received an inactivated influenza vaccine. Sequences were derived from CD8+ T cells sorted from PBMCs, sampled roughly 5 days after vaccination. The chain carries TRBV12-3 or TRBV12-4 and TRBJ2-5, with 13 bases matching TRBD2. The CDR3 protein is CSSSPRTSGGYKETQYF. CDR3 sequence (DNA): TGTTCCAGCAGTCCGCGGACTAGCGGGGGTTATAAAGAGACCCAGTACTTC.